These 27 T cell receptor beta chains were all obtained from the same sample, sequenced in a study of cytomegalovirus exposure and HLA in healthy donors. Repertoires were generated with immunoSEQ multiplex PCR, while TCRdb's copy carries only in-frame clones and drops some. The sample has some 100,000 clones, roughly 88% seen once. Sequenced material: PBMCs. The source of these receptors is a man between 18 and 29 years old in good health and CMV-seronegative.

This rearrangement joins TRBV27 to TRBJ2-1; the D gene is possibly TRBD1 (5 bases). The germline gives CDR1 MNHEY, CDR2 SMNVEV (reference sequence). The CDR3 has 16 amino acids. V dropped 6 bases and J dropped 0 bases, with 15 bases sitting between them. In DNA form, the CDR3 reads TGTGCCAGCAGCCGGATGACAGCCCACTCCTACAATGAGCAGTTCTTC. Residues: CASSRMTAHSYNEQFF.

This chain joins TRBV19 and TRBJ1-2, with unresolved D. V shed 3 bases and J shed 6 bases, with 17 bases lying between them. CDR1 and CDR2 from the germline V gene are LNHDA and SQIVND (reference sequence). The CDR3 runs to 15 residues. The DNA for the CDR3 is TGTGCCAGTAGTATTCGAGGCGGGAGGATGCATGGCTACACCTTC. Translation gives CASSIRGGRMHGYTF.

The CDR3 is CASSLDGTRENIQYF. The CDR3 DNA reads as TGTGCCAGCAGCTTAGACGGGACTAGGGAAAACATTCAGTACTTC. The genes are TRBV11-2 and TRBJ2-4, with 8 bases aligning to TRBD2. The germline gives CDR1 SGHAT, CDR2 FQNNGV. The CDR3 extends over 15 amino acids. V lost 0 bases, J lost 5 bases, and 3 bases stayed unmatched.

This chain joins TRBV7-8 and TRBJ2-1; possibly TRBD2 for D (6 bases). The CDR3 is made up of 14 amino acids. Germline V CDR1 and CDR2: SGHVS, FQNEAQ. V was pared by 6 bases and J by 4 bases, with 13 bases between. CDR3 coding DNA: TGTGCCAGCAGAATGGCGGGGTCATACAATGAGCAGTTCTTC. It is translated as CASRMAGSYNEQFF.

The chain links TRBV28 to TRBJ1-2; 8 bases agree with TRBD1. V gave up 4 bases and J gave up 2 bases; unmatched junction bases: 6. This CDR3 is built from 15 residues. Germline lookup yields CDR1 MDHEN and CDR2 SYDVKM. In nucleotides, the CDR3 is TGTGCCAGCAGTTCAACGGACAGGGTAAACTATGGCTACACCTTC. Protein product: CASSSTDRVNYGYTF.

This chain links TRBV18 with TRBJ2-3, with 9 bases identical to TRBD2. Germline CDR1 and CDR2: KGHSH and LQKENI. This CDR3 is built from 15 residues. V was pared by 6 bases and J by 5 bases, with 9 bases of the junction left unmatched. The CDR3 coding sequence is TGTGCCAGCTCGGCGGACCATAGCGGGAGAGATACGCAGTATTTT. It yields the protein CASSADHSGRDTQYF.

CDR3 amino acids: CASSLLSRMNQPQHF. The DNA of the CDR3 is TGTGCCAGTTCGCTATTGTCGCGTATGAATCAGCCCCAGCATTTT. This chain uses TRBV19 with TRBJ1-5; D is undetermined. Trimming took off 8 bases at V and 4 bases at J, with 18 bases between the two ends. This CDR3 region has 15 residues. Germline CDR1 is LNHDA and CDR2 is SQIVND (reference sequence).

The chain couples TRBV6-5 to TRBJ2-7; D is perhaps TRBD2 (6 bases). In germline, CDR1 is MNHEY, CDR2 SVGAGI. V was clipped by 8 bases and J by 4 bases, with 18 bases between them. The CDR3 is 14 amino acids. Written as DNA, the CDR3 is TGTGCCAGCGCGGGGCGAAGGAGGTCATACGAGCAGTACTTC. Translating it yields CASAGRRRSYEQYF.

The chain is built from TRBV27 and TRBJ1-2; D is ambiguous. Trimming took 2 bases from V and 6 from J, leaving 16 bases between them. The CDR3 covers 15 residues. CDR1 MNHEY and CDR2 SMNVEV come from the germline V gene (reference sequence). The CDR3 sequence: CASSLSPGDWDGYTF. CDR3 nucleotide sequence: TGTGCCAGCAGTTTAAGTCCCGGGGATTGGGATGGCTACACCTTC.

Written as DNA, the CDR3 is TGTGCCAGCAGCCACCGGACCGGGACAGGGGACGCCGGGGAGCTGTTTTTT. This sequence encodes CASSHRTGTGDAGELFF. This chain joins TRBV4-2 and TRBJ2-2; 10 nucleotides match TRBD1. Per germline, CDR1 LGHNA and CDR2 YNFKEQ. This CDR3 is 17 amino acids long. V gave up 3 bases and J gave up 6 bases; unmatched junction bases: 10.

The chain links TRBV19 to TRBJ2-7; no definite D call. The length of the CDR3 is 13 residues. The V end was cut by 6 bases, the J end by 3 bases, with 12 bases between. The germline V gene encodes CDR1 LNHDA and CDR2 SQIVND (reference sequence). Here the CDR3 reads CASSIRTDYEQYF. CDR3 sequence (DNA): TGTGCCAGTAGCATACGCACAGACTACGAGCAGTACTTC.

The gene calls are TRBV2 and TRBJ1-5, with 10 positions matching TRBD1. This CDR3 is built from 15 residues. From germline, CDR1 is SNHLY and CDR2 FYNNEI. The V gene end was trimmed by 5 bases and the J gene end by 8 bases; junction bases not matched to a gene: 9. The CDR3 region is CASSPGTGAGEPQHF. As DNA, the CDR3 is TGTGCCAGCAGTCCAGGGACAGGGGCAGGGGAGCCCCAGCATTTT.

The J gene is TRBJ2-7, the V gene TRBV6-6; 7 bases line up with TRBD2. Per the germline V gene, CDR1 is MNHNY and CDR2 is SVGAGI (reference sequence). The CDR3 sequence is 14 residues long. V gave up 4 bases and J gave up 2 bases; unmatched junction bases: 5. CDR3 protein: CASSSTSITYEQYF. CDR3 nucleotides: TGTGCCAGCAGTTCGACTAGCATAACCTACGAGCAGTACTTC.

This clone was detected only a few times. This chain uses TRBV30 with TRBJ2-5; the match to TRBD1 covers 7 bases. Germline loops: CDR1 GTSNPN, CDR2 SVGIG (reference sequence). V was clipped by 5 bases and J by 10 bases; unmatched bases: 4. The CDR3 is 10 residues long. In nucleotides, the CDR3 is TGTGCCTGGGGACAGGTGGGCCAGTACTTC. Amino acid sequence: CAWGQVGQYF.

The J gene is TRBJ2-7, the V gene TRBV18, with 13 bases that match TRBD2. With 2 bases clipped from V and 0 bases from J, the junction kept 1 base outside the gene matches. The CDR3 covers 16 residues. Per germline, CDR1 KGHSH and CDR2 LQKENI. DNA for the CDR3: TGTGCCAGCTCACCAAGGACTAGCGGGAGCTCCTACGAGCAGTACTTC. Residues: CASSPRTSGSSYEQYF.

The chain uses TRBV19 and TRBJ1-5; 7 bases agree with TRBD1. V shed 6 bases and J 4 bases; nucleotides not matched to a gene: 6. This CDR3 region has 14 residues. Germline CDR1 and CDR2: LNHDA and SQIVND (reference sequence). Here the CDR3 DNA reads TGTGCCAGTAGACGCGACAGGGCAAATCAGCCCCAGCATTTT. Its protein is CASRRDRANQPQHF.

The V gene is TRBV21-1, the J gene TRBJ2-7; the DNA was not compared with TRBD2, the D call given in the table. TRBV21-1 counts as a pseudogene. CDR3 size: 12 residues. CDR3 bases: TGTGCCAGCAGCAAAGAAGCGGGGCAGCAGTACTTC. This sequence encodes CASSKEAGQQYF.

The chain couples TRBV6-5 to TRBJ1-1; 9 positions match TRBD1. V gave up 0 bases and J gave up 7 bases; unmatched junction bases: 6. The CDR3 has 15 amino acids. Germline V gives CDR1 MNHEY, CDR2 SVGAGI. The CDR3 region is CASSYSDRGEGEAFF. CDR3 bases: TGTGCCAGCAGTTACTCGGACAGGGGAGAGGGTGAAGCTTTCTTT.

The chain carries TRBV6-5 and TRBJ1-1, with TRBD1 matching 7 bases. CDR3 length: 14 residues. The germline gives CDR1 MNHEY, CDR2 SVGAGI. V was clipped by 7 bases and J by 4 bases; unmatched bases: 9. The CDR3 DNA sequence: TGTGCCAGCACCCCGGGAGGGGGCATCACTGAAGCTTTCTTT. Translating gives CASTPGGGITEAFF.

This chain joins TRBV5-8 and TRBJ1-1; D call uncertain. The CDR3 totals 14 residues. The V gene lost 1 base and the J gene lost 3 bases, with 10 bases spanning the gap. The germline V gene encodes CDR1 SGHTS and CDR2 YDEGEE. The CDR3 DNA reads TGTGCCAGCAGCTTGTCCAGGTCCTACACTGAAGCTTTCTTT. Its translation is CASSLSRSYTEAFF.

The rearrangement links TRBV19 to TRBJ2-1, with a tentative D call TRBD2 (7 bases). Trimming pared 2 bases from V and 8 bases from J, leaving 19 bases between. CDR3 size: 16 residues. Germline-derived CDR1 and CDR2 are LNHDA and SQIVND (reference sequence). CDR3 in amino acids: CASSIWGGPREHEQFF. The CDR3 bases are TGTGCCAGTAGTATATGGGGGGGCCCCCGTGAGCATGAGCAGTTCTTC. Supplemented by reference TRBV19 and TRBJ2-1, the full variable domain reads DGGITQSPKYLFRKEGQNVTLSCEQNLNHDAMYWYRQDPGQGLRLIYYSQIVNDFQKGDIAEGYSVSREKKESFPLTVTSAQKNPTAFYLCASSIWGGPREHEQFFGPGTRLTVL.

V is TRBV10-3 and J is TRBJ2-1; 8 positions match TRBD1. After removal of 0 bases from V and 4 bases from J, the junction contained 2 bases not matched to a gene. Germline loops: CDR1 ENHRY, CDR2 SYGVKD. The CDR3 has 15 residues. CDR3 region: CAISESGDRYNEQFF. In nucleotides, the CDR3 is TGTGCCATCAGTGAGTCGGGGGACAGGTACAATGAGCAGTTCTTC.

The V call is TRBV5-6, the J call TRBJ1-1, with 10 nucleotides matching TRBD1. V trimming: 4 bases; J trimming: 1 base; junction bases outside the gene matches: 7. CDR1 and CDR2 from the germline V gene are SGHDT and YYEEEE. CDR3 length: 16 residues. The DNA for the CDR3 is TGTGCCAGCAGCCCAAGACAGGGGGCGGGGAACACTGAAGCTTTCTTT. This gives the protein CASSPRQGAGNTEAFF.

DNA for the CDR3: TGTGCCAGCAGCGTAGTTTCGGGACAGATCAACACCGGGGAGCTGTTTTTT. Translation: CASSVVSGQINTGELFF. J is TRBJ2-2 and V is TRBV9; TRBD1 matches 7 bases. The CDR3 spans 17 residues. Germline V lookup: CDR1 SGDLS, CDR2 YYNGEE. The V segment lost 0 bases and the J segment 2 bases; nucleotides outside the gene matches: 7.

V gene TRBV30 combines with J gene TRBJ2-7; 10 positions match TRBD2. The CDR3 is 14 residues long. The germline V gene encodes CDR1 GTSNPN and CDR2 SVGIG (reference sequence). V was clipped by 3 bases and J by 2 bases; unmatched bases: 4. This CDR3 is CAWSELAGAYEQYF. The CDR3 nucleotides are TGTGCCTGGAGCGAGCTAGCGGGAGCCTACGAGCAGTACTTC.

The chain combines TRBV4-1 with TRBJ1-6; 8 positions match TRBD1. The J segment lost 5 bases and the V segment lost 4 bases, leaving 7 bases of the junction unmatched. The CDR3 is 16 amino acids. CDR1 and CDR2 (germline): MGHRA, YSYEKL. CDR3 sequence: CASSRSTGGNNSPLHF. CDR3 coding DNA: TGCGCCAGCAGCCGGTCCACAGGGGGAAATAATTCACCCCTCCACTTT.

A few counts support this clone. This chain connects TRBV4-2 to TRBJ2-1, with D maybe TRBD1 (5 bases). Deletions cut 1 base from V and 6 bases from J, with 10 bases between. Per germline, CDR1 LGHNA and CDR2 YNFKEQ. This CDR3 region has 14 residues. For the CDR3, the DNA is TGTGCCAGCAGCCAAGGACAGCTAGGCAATGAGCAGTTCTTC. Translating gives CASSQGQLGNEQFF.